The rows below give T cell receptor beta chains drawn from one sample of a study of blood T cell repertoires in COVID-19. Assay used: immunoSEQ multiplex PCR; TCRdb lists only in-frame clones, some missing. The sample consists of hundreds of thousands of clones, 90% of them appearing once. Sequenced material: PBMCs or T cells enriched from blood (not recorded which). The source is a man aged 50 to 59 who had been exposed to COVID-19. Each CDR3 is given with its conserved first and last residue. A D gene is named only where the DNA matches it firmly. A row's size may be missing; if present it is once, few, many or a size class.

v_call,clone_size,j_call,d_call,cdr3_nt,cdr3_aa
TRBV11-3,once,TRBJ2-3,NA,TGTGCCAGCAGCTTATATTCCGGGTTGGCAGATACGCAGTATTTT,CASSLYSGLADTQYF
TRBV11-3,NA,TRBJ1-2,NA,TGTGCCAGCAGCTGGGGGGGCGAGGGCTACACCTTC,CASSWGGEGYTF
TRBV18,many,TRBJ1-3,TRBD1,TGTGCCAGCTCACCTCGGCAGGGGGCCTACTCTGGAAACACCATATATTTT,CASSPRQGAYSGNTIYF
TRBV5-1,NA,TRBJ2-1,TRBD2,TGCGCCAGCAGCTTGACTAGCGGGAGCTACAATGAGCAGTTCTTC,CASSLTSGSYNEQFF
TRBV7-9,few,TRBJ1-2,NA,TGTGCCAGCAGGCCCCAACTGAGGACAGTTACTAACTATGGCTACACCTTC,CASRPQLRTVTNYGYTF
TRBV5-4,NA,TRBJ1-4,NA,TGTGCCAGCAGCTTGGACCAGGGGAACGAAAAACTGTTTTTT,CASSLDQGNEKLFF
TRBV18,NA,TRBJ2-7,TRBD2,TGTGCCAGCTCACCCGGACTAGCCGACTACGAGCAGTACTTC,CASSPGLADYEQYF
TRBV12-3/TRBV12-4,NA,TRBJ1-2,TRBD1,TGTGCCAGCAGTGCTAACAGGGGTGGCTACACCTTC,CASSANRGGYTF
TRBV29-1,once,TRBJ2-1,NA,TGCAGCGTACAGTTCCAAGTCGTTTTGGAGCAGTTCTTC,CSVQFQVVLEQFF
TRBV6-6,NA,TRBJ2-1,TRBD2,TGTGCCAGCTCACCGGGGGGGCCCTACAATGAGCAGTTCTTC,CASSPGGPYNEQFF
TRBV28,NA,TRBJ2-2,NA,TGTGCCAGCACCCGGGGGGCGGGACGGAACACCGGGGAGCTGTTTTTT,CASTRGAGRNTGELFF
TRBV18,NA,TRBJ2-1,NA,TGTGCCAGCTCACCTCCAGGGTTAGTAGGGAATGAGCAGTTCTTC,CASSPPGLVGNEQFF
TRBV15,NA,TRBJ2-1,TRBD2,TGTGCCACCAGCGACAGGACTAGCGGCTACAATGAGCAGTTCTTC,CATSDRTSGYNEQFF
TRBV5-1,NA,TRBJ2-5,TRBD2,TGCGCCAGCAGCTTGGACGGGGGGTCAGAGACCCAGTACTTC,CASSLDGGSETQYF
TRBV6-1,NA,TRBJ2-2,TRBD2,TGTGCCAGCAGTGAACTAGCGGGAAGGGCCGGGGAGCTGTTTTTT,CASSELAGRAGELFF
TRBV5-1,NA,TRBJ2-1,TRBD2,TGCGCCAGCAGCTCATTAGCGGGGGGTGACAATGAGCAGTTCTTC,CASSSLAGGDNEQFF
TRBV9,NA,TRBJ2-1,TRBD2,TGTGCCAGCAGCGTAGGGAGCGGGGTCCCCTACAATGAGCAGTTCTTC,CASSVGSGVPYNEQFF
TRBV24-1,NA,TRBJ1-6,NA,TGTGCCACCAGTGATTCAAGGGCAGGGGCGAGTTCACCCCTCCACTTT,CATSDSRAGASSPLHF
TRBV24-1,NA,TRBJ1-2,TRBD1,TGTGCCACCAGTGCCAGGGGGTACTATGGCTACACCTTC,CATSARGYYGYTF
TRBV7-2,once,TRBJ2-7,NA,TGTGCCAGCAGCCGCGAACAGGGTGGCGAGCAGTACTTC,CASSREQGGEQYF
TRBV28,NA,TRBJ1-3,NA,TGTGCCAGCGGTGAACCCCTAGGACTAAACACCATATATTTT,CASGEPLGLNTIYF
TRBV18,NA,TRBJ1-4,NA,TGTGCCAGCTCACCTAACGGGGGGCAAACTAATGAAAAACTGTTTTTT,CASSPNGGQTNEKLFF
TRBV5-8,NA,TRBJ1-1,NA,TGTGCCAGCAGCGGATGGCCTAGGAACACTGAAGCTTTCTTT,CASSGWPRNTEAFF
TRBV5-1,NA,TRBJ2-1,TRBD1,TGCGCCAGCAGGGAGACGACAGGGGTCCATGAGCAGTTCTTC,CASRETTGVHEQFF
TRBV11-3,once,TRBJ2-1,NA,TGTGCCAGCAGCCCGTCAGGTGGGCTAATGAAACAGTTCTTC,CASSPSGGLMKQFF
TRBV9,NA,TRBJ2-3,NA,TGTGCCAGCAGTCGACGCCAGGAAATGCAGTATTTT,CASSRRQEMQYF
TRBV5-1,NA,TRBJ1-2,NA,TGCGCCACCGGGGAGGGGATGACTAACTATGGCTACACCTTC,CATGEGMTNYGYTF
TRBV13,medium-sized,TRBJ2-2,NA,TGTGCCAGCAGCTTAAGGCCCTTCGGGTCCGGGGAGCTGTTTTTT,CASSLRPFGSGELFF
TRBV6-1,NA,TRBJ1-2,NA,TGTGCCAGCAGTGAAGACAGGCGCTATGGCTACACCTTC,CASSEDRRYGYTF
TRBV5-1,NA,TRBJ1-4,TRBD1,TGCGCCAGCAGCTTCAACAGGGGAATAAATGAAAAACTGTTTTTT,CASSFNRGINEKLFF
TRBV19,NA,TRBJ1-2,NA,TGTGCCAGTAGCATCCGGGGAGGCGGCTACACCTTC,CASSIRGGGYTF